The subject of this entry is one TCR beta chain. The V end lost 0 bases, the J end lost 15 bases, and 15 bases lay between the germline ends. The CDR3 runs 13 residues. Germline lookup yields CDR1 MGHRA and CDR2 YSYEKL. This record comes from a study of T cell changes during pregnancy in multiple sclerosis. Sequencing was performed with immunoSEQ multiplex PCR; in TCRdb, only in-frame clones are kept and a portion is missing. The table lists 25,000 to 35,000 clones, roughly nine tenths of them singletons. Sequencing was performed on CD8+ T cells from peripheral blood mononuclear cells, taken in the second trimester of pregnancy. V gene TRBV4-1 combines with J gene TRBJ2-1, with TRBD1 as a possible D gene (6 bases). The sequence was collected from a female donor with multiple sclerosis, enrolled in a pregnancy study. CDR3 amino acids: CASSQEQGLRRFF. Here the CDR3 DNA reads TGCGCCAGCAGCCAAGAGCAGGGGCTCCGGCGGTTCTTC.